A selection of T cell receptor beta chains follows, all from one sample in a study of shared clonotypes between healthy human individuals. Measured with immunoSEQ multiplex PCR; TCRdb has only the in-frame clones, and not every one. The sample yields about a million clones, about 80% seen once. Sequenced material: memory CD4+ T cells from PBMCs. These receptor sequences come from a man aged 18 to 35 in good health. Some clones in this sample may be carry-over from other donors' samples. The conserved cysteine and the conserved F or W are not part of the CDR3 here. D genes are given only for firm matches. Expanded clones get a size class; other rows say once, few or many, or leave the size out.

j_gene: TRBJ2-1
v_gene: TRBV9
abundance: -
d_gene: TRBD2
CDR3aa: ASSVVGTSDYNEQF

j_gene: TRBJ2-1
v_gene: TRBV19
abundance: -
d_gene: -
CDR3aa: ASSPWKGLYNEQF

j_gene: TRBJ1-2
v_gene: TRBV2
abundance: -
d_gene: TRBD1
CDR3aa: ASRAGTGDIYGYT

j_gene: TRBJ2-3
v_gene: TRBV7-7
abundance: once
d_gene: TRBD2
CDR3aa: ASSSGLAGATQY

j_gene: TRBJ2-2
v_gene: TRBV27
abundance: -
d_gene: TRBD2
CDR3aa: ASSLLAGAGELF

j_gene: TRBJ1-1
v_gene: TRBV27
abundance: many
d_gene: -
CDR3aa: ASRRYSEAF

j_gene: TRBJ2-1
v_gene: TRBV11-2
abundance: -
d_gene: TRBD2
CDR3aa: ASSLGGSGPYNEQF

j_gene: TRBJ2-7
v_gene: TRBV29-1
abundance: -
d_gene: TRBD1
CDR3aa: SAGTGGYEQY

j_gene: TRBJ2-5
v_gene: TRBV4-3
abundance: -
d_gene: -
CDR3aa: ASSQGVGETQY

j_gene: TRBJ2-2
v_gene: TRBV28
abundance: -
d_gene: -
CDR3aa: ASRESRGGGELF

j_gene: TRBJ1-2
v_gene: TRBV30
abundance: -
d_gene: -
CDR3aa: AWVGGNNYGYT

j_gene: TRBJ2-2
v_gene: TRBV7-3
abundance: -
d_gene: -
CDR3aa: ASSSPGDKNTGELF

j_gene: TRBJ2-7
v_gene: TRBV7-2
abundance: -
d_gene: TRBD2
CDR3aa: ASSLAASGRGEQY

j_gene: TRBJ1-2
v_gene: TRBV20-1
abundance: -
d_gene: -
CDR3aa: SAFYYGYT

j_gene: TRBJ2-1
v_gene: TRBV12-5
abundance: -
d_gene: TRBD1
CDR3aa: ASGTGTGRVNEQF

j_gene: TRBJ2-2
v_gene: TRBV7-3
abundance: few
d_gene: TRBD2
CDR3aa: ASSSGLAGATGELF